One and the same sample provided the 5 T cell receptor beta chains below, sequenced in a study of post-analysis software for immune sequencing data (dated by TCRdb to the mid-2010s). Points the paper makes about the study in general: Patients showed significantly higher frequencies than controls for 4 or 5 TRBV segments, among them TRBV5-6, TRBV5-1 and TRBV20-1.

Libraries were constructed by PCR. The instrument given in TCRdb is Illumina HiSeq 2500. To reduce PCR and sequencing biases, unique molecular identifiers were built into the TCR beta cDNA libraries. TCRdb ran its own pipeline on the public reads, namely fastp trimming at Q25 and MiXCR clone calling, and kept in-frame beta chains. Merged by CDR3 protein, the rows form single entries marked with the most common genes and DNA. In this sample the table shows roughly 570,000 distinct CDR3 sequences, around a third of which occur a single time. Jointly, the top ten make up approximately 6% of the sample. Their recognized antigens are unknown. The source material was blood. The receptors shown here come from a girl aged 2 to 17 with multiple sclerosis.

Only a few counts were recorded for this clonotype. The rearrangement links TRBV7-2 to TRBJ2-1; D is uncertain. Between the trimmed V and J ends, which lost 2 bases and 0 bases, there was a span of 17 bases. Germline loops: CDR1 SGHTA, CDR2 FQGNSA. The CDR3 runs to 18 residues. The CDR3 DNA reads as TGTGCCAGCAGCTTAAGGGCACTACCCGGAAGCTCCTACAATGAGCAGTTCTTC. It encodes CASSLRALPGSSYNEQFF.

This clonotype appeared a few times. The chain employs TRBV3-1 and TRBJ2-3; D uncertain. Trimming pared 1 base from V and 3 bases from J, leaving 11 bases between. The CDR3 contains 15 residues. CDR1 LGHDT and CDR2 YNNKEL come from the germline V gene (reference sequence). Here the CDR3 reads CASSQGLRRTDTQYF. CDR3 sequence (DNA): TGTGCCAGCAGCCAAGGTTTGAGGCGGACAGATACGCAGTATTTT.

This chain links TRBV15 with TRBJ2-5, with D tentatively TRBD1 (5 bases). The CDR3 is made up of 16 amino acids. Germline V gene lookup returns CDR1 LNHNV and CDR2 YYDKDF (reference sequence). Trimming removed 0 bases from V and 3 bases from J, with 14 bases in between. The CDR3 region has the DNA TGTGCCACCAGCAGAGATCAGATAGGGGAAGAAGAGACCCAGTACTTC. This translates into CATSRDQIGEEETQYF.

This clonotype was detected a few times. The chain uses TRBV5-1 and TRBJ2-5; no clear D. The V and J ends lost 1 base and 2 bases respectively, with 6 bases between them. The CDR3 runs to 13 residues. Germline CDR1 and CDR2: SGHRS and YFSETQ. The CDR3 DNA reads as TGCGCCAGCAGCTTGCCGCAACAAGAGACCCAGTACTTC. This gives the protein CASSLPQQETQYF.

This sequence joins TRBV10-3 and TRBJ2-3, with 14 bases lining up with TRBD2. V dropped 5 bases and J dropped 4; count of bases not matched to a gene: 8. Germline V gives CDR1 ENHRY, CDR2 SYGVKD. The CDR3 spans 17 residues. CDR3 nucleotide sequence: TGTGCCATCAGTAAGACTAGCGGGGGGGCCGAGGCAGATACGCAGTATTTT. Its protein is CAISKTSGGAEADTQYF.